These T cell receptor beta chains were read from a single sample in a study of cytotoxic CD8 clonotypes in ibrutinib-treated CLL. The repertoire was sequenced with immunoSEQ multiplex PCR; TCRdb's copy has only in-frame clones and lacks some. The sample has approximately 100,000 clones, about 74% seen once. The sequences come from PBMCs, collected after 24 months of ibrutinib treatment. Source of these receptors: a human donor with chronic lymphocytic leukemia. CDR3s include the opening cysteine and the closing phenylalanine or tryptophan. D genes are given only for firm matches. Some rows have no size entry. The others give once, few or many, or a class for an expanded clone.

len: 15; v_gene: TRBV2; abundance: once; j_gene: TRBJ2-2; d_gene: NA; CDR3aa: CASSEERVDTGELFF; CDR3nt: TGTGCCAGCAGTGAAGAGCGGGTGGACACCGGGGAGCTGTTTTTT
len: 16; v_gene: TRBV27; abundance: NA; j_gene: TRBJ2-5; d_gene: NA; CDR3aa: CASSLSTRGPQETQYF; CDR3nt: TGTGCCAGCAGTTTATCGACCAGAGGACCCCAAGAGACCCAGTACTTC
len: 15; v_gene: TRBV5-1; abundance: NA; j_gene: TRBJ2-3; d_gene: NA; CDR3aa: CASSSIRANTDTQYF; CDR3nt: TGCGCCAGCAGTTCTATTCGGGCGAACACAGATACGCAGTATTTT
len: 14; v_gene: TRBV19; abundance: NA; j_gene: TRBJ1-2; d_gene: NA; CDR3aa: CASTRPGTAYGYTF; CDR3nt: TGTGCCAGTACGAGACCAGGGACGGCCTATGGCTACACCTTC
len: 13; v_gene: TRBV7-3; abundance: NA; j_gene: TRBJ2-2; d_gene: NA; CDR3aa: CASSRTGSGELFF; CDR3nt: TGTGCCAGCAGCCGCACCGGCTCCGGGGAGCTGTTTTTT
len: 14; v_gene: TRBV28; abundance: NA; j_gene: TRBJ2-3; d_gene: NA; CDR3aa: CASSAVGSSDTQYF; CDR3nt: TGTGCCAGCAGTGCGGTGGGGAGCTCCGATACGCAGTATTTT
len: 14; v_gene: TRBV30; abundance: NA; j_gene: TRBJ1-2; d_gene: NA; CDR3aa: CAWSVQGINYGYTF; CDR3nt: TGTGCCTGGAGTGTACAGGGTATTAACTATGGCTACACCTTC
len: 15; v_gene: TRBV14; abundance: NA; j_gene: TRBJ2-5; d_gene: NA; CDR3aa: CASSQDPSRKGTQYF; CDR3nt: TGTGCCAGCAGCCAAGATCCATCACGCAAGGGGACCCAGTACTTC
len: 17; v_gene: TRBV5-1; abundance: few; j_gene: TRBJ1-4; d_gene: NA; CDR3aa: CASSLARGGKADEKLFF; CDR3nt: TGCGCCAGCAGCTTGGCCCGGGGAGGGAAGGCGGACGAAAAACTGTTTTTT
len: 18; v_gene: TRBV28; abundance: NA; j_gene: TRBJ2-7; d_gene: NA; CDR3aa: CASSQDRTTHRTTYEQYF; CDR3nt: TGTGCCAGCAGCCAAGATCGGACAACCCATCGGACAACCTACGAGCAGTACTTC
len: 16; v_gene: TRBV7-9; abundance: NA; j_gene: TRBJ1-2; d_gene: NA; CDR3aa: CASSLALGGTNYGYTF; CDR3nt: TGTGCCAGCAGCTTAGCTCTTGGAGGGACGAACTATGGCTACACCTTC
len: 13; v_gene: TRBV6-1; abundance: NA; j_gene: TRBJ2-1; d_gene: TRBD1; CDR3aa: CASQRQGQNEQFF; CDR3nt: TGTGCCAGCCAAAGACAGGGGCAGAATGAGCAGTTCTTC
len: 15; v_gene: TRBV9; abundance: NA; j_gene: TRBJ2-3; d_gene: NA; CDR3aa: CASSPAGGPTDTQYF; CDR3nt: TGTGCCAGCAGCCCTGCCGGGGGCCCCACAGATACGCAGTATTTT
len: 14; v_gene: TRBV25-1; abundance: few; j_gene: TRBJ2-7; d_gene: TRBD2; CDR3aa: CASSRSGRSYEQYF; CDR3nt: TGTGCCAGCAGTAGAAGCGGGAGGAGCTACGAGCAGTACTTC
len: 14; v_gene: TRBV5-1; abundance: NA; j_gene: TRBJ2-4; d_gene: NA; CDR3aa: CASSEAAPKNIQYF; CDR3nt: TGCGCCAGCAGCGAGGCGGCGCCCAAAAACATTCAGTACTTC